These 32 T cell receptor beta chains were all obtained from the same sample, sequenced in a study of blood T cell repertoires in COVID-19 (TCRdb year 2020). Library preparation was by the immunoSEQ multiplex PCR assay. TCRdb retrieved this table from immuneACCESS and kept in-frame rearrangements only. Not all clones are present; in checked studies, unresolved V genes account for under half, and no reason is known for the remainder. The sample table contains approximately 350,000 clones; only one count was recorded for about nine tenths of them. The leading ten clones occupy about 7% of the sample. The sequencing sample was made of peripheral blood. Receptors were obtained from a woman aged 70-85 years with COVID-19, enrolled during active disease.

This clone was recorded once. This sequence joins TRBV2 and TRBJ1-2; a weak D match, TRBD1 (6 bases). The CDR3 spans 12 residues. Germline CDR1 reads SNHLY; CDR2 reads FYNNEI. Trimming pared 8 bases from V and 13 bases from J, leaving 20 bases between. CDR3: CASGQGKEVCTF. The CDR3 coding sequence is TGTGCCAGCGGGCAGGGGAAGGAGGTGTGCACCTTC.

The V gene is TRBV27, the J gene TRBJ1-6, with 10 bases matching TRBD1. With 5 bases clipped from V and 3 bases from J, the junction kept 1 base outside the gene matches. The length of the CDR3 is 15 residues. Germline V lookup: CDR1 MNHEY, CDR2 SMNVEV (reference sequence). The CDR3 DNA sequence: TGTGCCAGCAGTCGGACAGGGGGCTATAATTCACCCCTCCACTTT. Translating gives CASSRTGGYNSPLHF.

This clone was detected once. V usage is TRBV6-5 and J usage is TRBJ2-3; possibly TRBD2 for D (6 bases). The germline CDR1 and CDR2 sequences are MNHEY and SVGAGI. CDR3 length: 15 amino acids. V lost 0 bases, J lost 0 bases, and 7 bases lay in between. The CDR3, as DNA: TGTGCCAGCAGTTACTCGGGGACTAGCACAGATACGCAGTATTTT. Protein product: CASSYSGTSTDTQYF.

Comment on this clone: Additional DNA sequences in this sample encode the identical CDR3. The J gene is TRBJ1-2, the V gene TRBV12-3 or TRBV12-4; 7 bases agree with TRBD1. The CDR3 totals 13 residues. The V segment lost 5 bases and the J segment 4 bases; nucleotides outside the gene matches: 4. This CDR3 is CASSRQGGYGYTF. CDR3 nucleotides: TGTGCCAGCAGTCGACAGGGAGGCTATGGCTACACCTTC.

CDR3 nucleotides: TGTGCCAGCAGTTCCCGGCCCGGCGAGCGGACCCAGTACTTC. Its protein is CASSSRPGERTQYF. The rearrangement uses TRBV5-6 and TRBJ2-5; D is unclear. The CDR3 length is 14 residues. The V end lost 5 bases, the J end lost 7 bases, and 18 bases lay between the germline ends. Per germline, CDR1 SGHDT and CDR2 YYEEEE. Full variable domain (rest looked up from reference TRBV5-6 and TRBJ2-5): DAGVTQSPTHLIKTRGQQVTLRCSPKSGHDTVSWYQQALGQGPQFIFQYYEEEERQRGNFPDRFSGHQFPNYSSELNVNALLLGDSALYLCASSSRPGERTQYFGPGTRLLVL.

V and J are TRBV2 and TRBJ1-5; D gene uncertain. The V end was cut by 2 bases, the J end by 4 bases, with 15 bases between. CDR3 size: 16 residues. The germline V gene has CDR1 SNHLY and CDR2 FYNNEI. This chain's CDR3 is CASSESAPTKNQPQHF. The CDR3 bases are TGTGCCAGCAGTGAAAGTGCTCCCACTAAAAATCAGCCCCAGCATTTT. Using reference TRBV2 and TRBJ1-5 for the parts outside the CDR3, the full variable domain is EPEVTQTPSHQVTQMGQEVILRCVPISNHLYFYWYRQILGQKVEFLVSFYNNEISEKSEIFDDQFSVERPDGSNFTLKIRSTKLEDSAMYFCASSESAPTKNQPQHFGDGTRLSIL.

V is TRBV5-1 and J is TRBJ2-5; D is possibly TRBD1 (6 bases). The CDR3 loop spans 19 amino acids. V gave up 4 bases and J gave up 5 bases, with 30 bases separating them. CDR1 is SGHRS, CDR2 YFSETQ, per germline. CDR3 sequence (DNA): TGCGCCAGCAGCCGGTCCCGTCTAACGGGACAAGGGGCCCGGGAGACCCAGTACTTC. This translates into CASSRSRLTGQGARETQYF.

J is TRBJ1-3 and V is TRBV6-6; 7 bases fit TRBD1. V trimming: 6 bases; J trimming: 0 bases; junction bases outside the gene matches: 2. The CDR3 runs 14 residues. The germline V gene encodes CDR1 MNHNY and CDR2 SVGAGI (reference sequence). CDR3 coding DNA: TGTGCCAGCAGCCGGGACAGCTCTGGAAACACCATATATTTT. Amino acid sequence: CASSRDSSGNTIYF.

The rearrangement uses TRBV4-1 and TRBJ1-2; D remains ambiguous. The ends were cut back, 1 base at V and 4 bases at J, with 10 bases in the middle. This CDR3 contains 14 residues. Germline CDR1 is MGHRA and CDR2 is YSYEKL. The chain's CDR3 is CASSQGSLGYGYTF. In DNA form, the CDR3 reads TGCGCCAGCAGCCAAGGGAGTCTAGGCTATGGCTACACCTTC.

V gene TRBV19 combines with J gene TRBJ1-6, with a tentative D call TRBD1 (6 bases). Germline CDR1 and CDR2: LNHDA and SQIVND (reference sequence). V gave up 6 bases and J gave up 5 bases, with 14 bases separating them. CDR3 length equals 15 residues. As DNA, the CDR3 is TGTGCCAGTAGCACAACAGGGCTGGATAATTCACCCCTCCACTTT. Its translation is CASSTTGLDNSPLHF.

This rearrangement joins TRBV7-2 to TRBJ2-1, with TRBD2 identical over 12 bases. J lost 8 bases, V lost 6 bases, and 20 bases had no gene match. This CDR3 comprises 19 residues. The germline CDR1 and CDR2 sequences are SGHTA and FQGNSA. This chain's CDR3 is CASRPLGGLAGLGGDEQFF. As DNA, the CDR3 is TGTGCCAGCAGACCCCTCGGGGGACTAGCGGGCCTTGGGGGTGATGAGCAGTTCTTC. The full variable domain, completed using reference TRBV7-2 and TRBJ2-1, is GAGVSQSPSNKVTEKGKDVELRCDPISGHTALYWYRQSLGQGLEFLIYFQGNSAPDKSGLPSDRFSAERTGGSVSTLTIQRTQQEDSAVYLCASRPLGGLAGLGGDEQFFGPGTRLTVL.

The V and J genes are TRBV6-6 and TRBJ2-2, with D tentatively TRBD2 (7 bases). The ends were cut back, 6 bases at V and 7 bases at J, with 15 bases in the middle. This CDR3 comprises 14 residues. CDR1 and CDR2 (germline): MNHNY, SVGAGI (reference sequence). The CDR3: CASRGEGEVGELFF. The CDR3 nucleotides read TGTGCCAGCAGAGGGGAGGGGGAGGTCGGGGAGCTGTTTTTT.

This chain uses TRBV9 with TRBJ1-1; tentatively, D is TRBD1 (6 bases). The length of the CDR3 is 15 residues. Looked up from germline, CDR1 is SGDLS and CDR2 is YYNGEE. Between the trimmed V and J ends, which lost 0 bases and 2 bases, there was a span of 11 bases. CDR3 loop: CASSVGAGVNTEAFF. DNA for the CDR3: TGTGCCAGCAGCGTAGGGGCAGGGGTCAACACTGAAGCTTTCTTT.

This clone was counted only a few times. The same CDR3 is also encoded by other DNA sequences in this sample. The CDR3 reads CATSDPGQGYNEQFF. Written as DNA, the CDR3 is TGTGCCACCAGTGATCCTGGACAGGGATACAATGAGCAGTTCTTC. J is TRBJ2-1 and V is TRBV24-1; 8 nucleotides line up with TRBD1. V shed 3 bases, J shed 4 bases, and the junction held 4 bases outside the gene matches. CDR1 is KGHDR, CDR2 SFDVKD, per germline. This CDR3 spans 15 amino acids.

A single count supports this clone. This chain's CDR3 is CASSPTGTANTEAFF. CDR3 DNA: TGTGCCAGCAGCCCTACCGGGACAGCGAACACTGAAGCTTTCTTT. The genes are TRBV27 and TRBJ1-1, with 7 bases aligning to TRBD1. With 6 bases clipped from V and 1 base from J, the junction kept 8 bases outside the gene matches. Germline loops: CDR1 MNHEY, CDR2 SMNVEV (reference sequence). The CDR3 is 15 amino acids.

The chain combines TRBV5-1 with TRBJ1-1; D is uncertain. Trimming removed 3 bases from V and 7 bases from J, with 16 bases in between. This CDR3 contains 14 residues. In germline, CDR1 is SGHRS, CDR2 YFSETQ. CDR3 nucleotides: TGCGCCAGCAGCTCCCCGGGAGGGTCGGATGAAGCTTTCTTT. Its protein is CASSSPGGSDEAFF.

V and J are TRBV5-1 and TRBJ1-1; 8 bases fit TRBD1. V lost 4 bases to trimming and J lost 1 base; unmatched junction nucleotides: 3. The CDR3 is 14 amino acids. Looked up from germline, CDR1 is SGHRS and CDR2 is YFSETQ. The CDR3: CASSGGQGNTEAFF. The CDR3 nucleotides are TGCGCCAGCAGCGGCGGACAGGGGAACACTGAAGCTTTCTTT.

The chain carries TRBV6-5 and TRBJ2-7; TRBD1 aligns across 10 bases. CDR1 is MNHEY, CDR2 SVGAGI, per germline. The ends lost 6 bases at V and 9 bases at J; junction bases unmatched: 8. CDR3 length equals 13 residues. The CDR3 sequence: CASSQLTGGGQYF. Written as DNA, the CDR3 is TGTGCCAGCAGCCAATTGACAGGGGGCGGGCAGTACTTC.

V and J are TRBV5-6 and TRBJ1-6, with TRBD1 identical over 9 bases. After removal of 3 bases from V and 3 bases from J, the junction contained 4 bases not matched to a gene. Germline assignment: CDR1 SGHDT and CDR2 YYEEEE. This CDR3 comprises 16 residues. The CDR3 spells CASSSLTGGYNSPLHF. In DNA, the CDR3 is TGTGCCAGCAGCTCCCTGACAGGGGGCTATAATTCACCCCTCCACTTT.

This chain links TRBV6-6 with TRBJ2-2; 11 nucleotides align to TRBD2. CDR3 size: 15 residues. The V and J ends lost 5 bases and 4 bases, in that order; junction bases with no gene match: 3. Germline CDR1 is MNHNY and CDR2 is SVGAGI (reference sequence). Here the CDR3 DNA reads TGTGCCAGCAGTCTACTAGCGGGGGTCACCGGGGAGCTGTTTTTT. Translating it yields CASSLLAGVTGELFF.

The chain recombines TRBV2 with TRBJ2-1; perhaps TRBD1 as D (5 bases). V shed 4 bases and J shed 5 bases, with 12 bases lying between them. Germline CDR1 and CDR2: SNHLY and FYNNEI. This CDR3 comprises 14 residues. The DNA for the CDR3 is TGTGCCAGCAGTGCCTTTACCAGGGACAATGAGCAGTTCTTC. Translated, it gives CASSAFTRDNEQFF.

This clone has only a few counts. The chain carries TRBV5-6 and TRBJ1-3; 8 nucleotides line up with TRBD1. J lost 1 base, V lost 5 bases, and 5 bases had no gene match. Germline V gives CDR1 SGHDT, CDR2 YYEEEE. This CDR3 comprises 15 residues. As DNA, the CDR3 is TGTGCCAGCAGGCGTCAGGGGGCGTCTGGAAACACCATATATTTT. This encodes CASRRQGASGNTIYF.

V gene TRBV7-2 combines with J gene TRBJ1-2; D remains unclear. The CDR3 totals 12 residues. The ends were cut back, 5 bases at V and 4 bases at J, with 8 bases in the middle. Germline assignment: CDR1 SGHTA and CDR2 FQGNSA. CDR3 residues: CASSRTPYGYTF. CDR3 DNA: TGTGCCAGCAGCCGAACTCCCTATGGCTACACCTTC.

This chain connects TRBV24-1 to TRBJ2-1, with D maybe TRBD1 (6 bases). The CDR3 runs 13 residues. The V gene's germline CDR1 is KGHDR and CDR2 SFDVKD. V lost 8 bases and J 9 bases, leaving 16 bases between the germline ends. The DNA for the CDR3 is TGTGCCACCATGGCGCGTGGACAGCCTGAGCAGTTCTTC. Protein product: CATMARGQPEQFF.

This clone was observed a single time. V is TRBV29-1 and J is TRBJ2-7, with 8 bases identical to TRBD1. Trimming cost V 7 bases and J 3 bases; bases outside gene matches: 11. CDR3 length: 14 residues. Germline V gene sequence: CDR1 SQVTM, CDR2 ANQGSEA. The CDR3 loop reads CSAKGQGGLYEQYF. The CDR3 DNA reads as TGCAGCGCCAAAGGACAGGGCGGACTCTACGAGCAGTACTTC.

The chain uses TRBV4-1 and TRBJ2-3; possibly TRBD2 for D (6 bases). V was trimmed by 3 bases and J by 0 bases, leaving 10 bases between them. Per germline, CDR1 MGHRA and CDR2 YSYEKL. The CDR3 extends over 15 amino acids. CDR3 sequence: CASSHSGVSTDTQYF. Written as DNA, the CDR3 is TGCGCCAGCAGCCACTCGGGGGTTAGCACAGATACGCAGTATTTT.

This clone was counted only a few times. The chain joins TRBV6-4 to TRBJ2-1, with 9 bases matching TRBD2. The germline gives CDR1 MRHNA, CDR2 SNTAGT. This CDR3 has 15 amino acids. J was trimmed by 5 bases and V by 3 bases; bases with no gene match: 5. CDR3 DNA sequence: TGTGCCAGCAGTGAAGGAAGCGGGGGGCACAATGAGCAGTTCTTC. This encodes CASSEGSGGHNEQFF.

The chain has TRBV7-2 and TRBJ2-3, with 13 bases lining up with TRBD2. CDR1 and CDR2 from the germline V gene are SGHTA and FQGNSA. V shed 6 bases, J shed 1 base, and the junction held 1 base outside the gene matches. CDR3 length equals 15 residues. As DNA, the CDR3 is TGTGCCAGCAGTGGGACTAGCGGGGGCACAGATACGCAGTATTTT. The encoded protein is CASSGTSGGTDTQYF.

The V and J genes are TRBV4-1 and TRBJ2-7, with 7 nucleotides matching TRBD1. The CDR3 has 18 amino acids. V lost 1 base, J lost 0 bases, and 12 bases stayed unmatched. Germline CDR1 is MGHRA and CDR2 is YSYEKL. The CDR3 loop reads CASSQVQRDREYSYEQYF. In DNA form, the CDR3 reads TGCGCCAGCAGCCAAGTCCAAAGGGACAGAGAGTACTCCTACGAGCAGTACTTC.

This chain uses TRBV6-5 with TRBJ2-1; 8 positions agree with TRBD2. This CDR3 region has 15 residues. V was clipped by 2 bases and J by 4 bases; unmatched bases: 4. Germline loops: CDR1 MNHEY, CDR2 SVGAGI. The chain's CDR3 is CASSYRGGNYNEQFF. The CDR3 region has the DNA TGTGCCAGCAGTTACCGCGGGGGGAATTACAATGAGCAGTTCTTC.

This clone was found once. The rearrangement links TRBV12-3 or TRBV12-4 to TRBJ1-1; D is undetermined. V was trimmed by 8 bases and J by 3 bases, leaving 13 bases between them. There are 13 residues in the CDR3. CDR3 region: CASPLAGYTEAFF. The CDR3 coding sequence is TGTGCCAGCCCCCTCGCGGGTTACACTGAAGCTTTCTTT.

The chain couples TRBV5-1 to TRBJ2-7; D unclear. The CDR3 covers 14 residues. Trimming pared 5 bases from V and 2 bases from J, leaving 14 bases between. Germline CDR1 SGHRS, CDR2 YFSETQ. The CDR3 coding sequence is TGCGCCAGCAGTAGTCTGCGGAGCCCCTACGAGCAGTACTTC. This codes for CASSSLRSPYEQYF.